This TCR beta chain was captured in a study of blood T cell repertoires in COVID-19. Study-wide background: Both acute and convalescent COVID-19 samples were obtained from the United States, Italy and Spain. T cells, B-cell-depleted T cells, or PBMCs supplied cDNA or gDNA.

The authors' processing: Amplifying reference gene primers gave estimates of nucleated cell counts. The table came from immunoSEQ multiplex PCR; TCRdb's copy has only in-frame clones and leaves some out. The DNA gave D and trimming, while V, J and clone size come from that table. The sample shows some 290,000 clones, about nine tenths of them seen only once. CDR3 length: 15 residues. CDR1 MDHEN and CDR2 SYDVKM come from the germline V gene. V shed 10 bases, J shed 9 bases, and the junction held 11 bases outside the gene matches. The receptor's source is a woman in her 30s with COVID-19, enrolled during active disease. The sequenced sample consisted of peripheral blood. V and J are TRBV28 and TRBJ2-1; 14 nucleotides line up with TRBD2. The CDR3 nucleotides are TGTGCCACTAAGACCGGGACTAGCGGGAGTGGTGAGCAGTTCTTC. Protein: CATKTGTSGSGEQFF.